Given below is one T cell receptor beta chain in context. This record belongs to a study of blood T cell repertoires in COVID-19. Whole-study context: Samples of COVID-19 (acute and convalescent) were obtained from the United States, Italy and Spain.

Data came from immunoSEQ multiplex PCR; TCRdb stores just in-frame clones and leaves some out. The data show over 200,000 clones, with 70% to 90% seen just once and over 3% held by the top ten. Participants, about 18 to 90 years old, spanned 24 US areas. Cohorts were assigned according to the clinical history that participants reported. This TCR was sampled from a woman in her forties or fifties in a cohort exposed to, infected with or recovered from COVID-19 (not recorded which). Specimen: PBMCs or T cells enriched from blood (not recorded which).

The CDR3 here is CASSLEGGRRGNGYTF. CDR3 bases: TGTGCCAGCAGCTTAGAAGGGGGGCGCAGGGGGAATGGCTACACCTTC. This chain uses TRBV7-2 with TRBJ1-2, with TRBD1 matching over 7 bases. From germline, CDR1 is SGHTA and CDR2 FQGNSA. The V gene end was trimmed by 1 base and the J gene end by 6 bases; junction bases not matched to a gene: 11. The length of the CDR3 is 16 residues.